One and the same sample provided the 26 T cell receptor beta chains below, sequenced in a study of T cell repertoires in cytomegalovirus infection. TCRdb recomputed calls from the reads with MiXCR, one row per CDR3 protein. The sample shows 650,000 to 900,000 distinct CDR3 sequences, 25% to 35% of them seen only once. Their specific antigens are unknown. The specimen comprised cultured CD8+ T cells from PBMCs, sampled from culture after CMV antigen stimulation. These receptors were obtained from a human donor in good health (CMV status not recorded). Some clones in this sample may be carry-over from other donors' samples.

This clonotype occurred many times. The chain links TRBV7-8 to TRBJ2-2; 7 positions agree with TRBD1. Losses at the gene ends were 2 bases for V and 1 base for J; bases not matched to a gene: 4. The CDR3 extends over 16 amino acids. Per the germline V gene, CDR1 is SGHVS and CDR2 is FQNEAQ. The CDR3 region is CASSLPGTVNTGELFF. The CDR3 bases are TGTGCCAGCAGCTTACCCGGGACAGTGAACACCGGGGAGCTGTTTTTT.

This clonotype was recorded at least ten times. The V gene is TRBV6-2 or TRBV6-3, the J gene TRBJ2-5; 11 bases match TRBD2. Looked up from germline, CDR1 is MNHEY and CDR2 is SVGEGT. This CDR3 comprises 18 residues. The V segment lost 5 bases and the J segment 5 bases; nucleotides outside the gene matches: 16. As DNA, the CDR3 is TGTGCCAGCAGTCGGTTGGGACTAGCGGTCTTCCATGACGAGACCCAGTACTTC. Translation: CASSRLGLAVFHDETQYF.

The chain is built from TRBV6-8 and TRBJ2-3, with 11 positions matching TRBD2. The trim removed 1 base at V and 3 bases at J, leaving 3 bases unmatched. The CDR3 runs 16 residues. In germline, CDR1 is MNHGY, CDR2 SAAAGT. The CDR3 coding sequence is TGTGCCAGCAGTTACTTTAGCGGGGGGGGGACAGATACGCAGTATTTT. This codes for CASSYFSGGGTDTQYF.

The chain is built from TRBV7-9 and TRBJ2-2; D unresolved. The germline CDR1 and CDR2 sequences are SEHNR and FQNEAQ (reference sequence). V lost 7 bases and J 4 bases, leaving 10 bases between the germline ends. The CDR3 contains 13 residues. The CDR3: CASIGTTTGELFF. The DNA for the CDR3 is TGTGCCAGCATAGGCACGACCACCGGGGAGCTGTTTTTT.

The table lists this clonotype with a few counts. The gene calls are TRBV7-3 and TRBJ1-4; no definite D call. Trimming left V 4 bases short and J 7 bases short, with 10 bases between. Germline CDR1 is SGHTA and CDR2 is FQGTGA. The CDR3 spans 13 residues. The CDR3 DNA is TGTGCCAGCAGCTCCTCGGACGGTGAAAAACTGTTTTTT. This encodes CASSSSDGEKLFF.

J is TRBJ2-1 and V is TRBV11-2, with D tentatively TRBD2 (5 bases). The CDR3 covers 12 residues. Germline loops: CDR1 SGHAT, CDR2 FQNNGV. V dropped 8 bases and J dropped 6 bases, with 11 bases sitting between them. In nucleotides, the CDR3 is TGTGCCAGCGACCCGGGAACCAATGAGCAGTTCTTC. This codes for CASDPGTNEQFF.

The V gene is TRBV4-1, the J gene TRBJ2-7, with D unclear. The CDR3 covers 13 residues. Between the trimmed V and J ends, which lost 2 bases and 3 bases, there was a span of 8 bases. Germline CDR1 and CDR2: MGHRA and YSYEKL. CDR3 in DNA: TGCGCCAGCAGCCAACGTCTTCTCTACGAGCAGTACTTC. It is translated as CASSQRLLYEQYF.

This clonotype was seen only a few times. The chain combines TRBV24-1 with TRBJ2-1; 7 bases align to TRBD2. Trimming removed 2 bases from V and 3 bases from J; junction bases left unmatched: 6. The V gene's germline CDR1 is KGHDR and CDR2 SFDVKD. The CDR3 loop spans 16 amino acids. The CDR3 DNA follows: TGTGCCACCAGTGATTGGGGGGGGTCAGTCTACAATGAGCAGTTCTTC. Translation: CATSDWGGSVYNEQFF.

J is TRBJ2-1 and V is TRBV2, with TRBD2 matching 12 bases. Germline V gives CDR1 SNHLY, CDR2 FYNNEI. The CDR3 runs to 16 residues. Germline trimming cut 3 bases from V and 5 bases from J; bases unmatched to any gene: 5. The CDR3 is CASSDPTSGGNNEQFF. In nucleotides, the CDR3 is TGTGCCAGCAGTGACCCTACTAGCGGGGGGAACAATGAGCAGTTCTTC.

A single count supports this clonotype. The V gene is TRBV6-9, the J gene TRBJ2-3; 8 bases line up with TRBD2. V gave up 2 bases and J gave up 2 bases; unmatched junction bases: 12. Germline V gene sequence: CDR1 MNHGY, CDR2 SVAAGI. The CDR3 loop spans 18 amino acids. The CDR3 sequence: CASSYPGGGRTDTDTQYF. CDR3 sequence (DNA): TGTGCCAGCAGTTATCCGGGGGGGGGGCGAACCGACACAGATACGCAGTATTTT.

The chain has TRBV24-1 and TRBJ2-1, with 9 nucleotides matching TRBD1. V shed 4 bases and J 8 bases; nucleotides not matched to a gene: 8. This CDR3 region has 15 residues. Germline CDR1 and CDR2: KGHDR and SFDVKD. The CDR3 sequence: CATSEGTGPLDEQFF. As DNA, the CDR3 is TGTGCCACCAGTGAGGGGACAGGGCCTCTGGATGAGCAGTTCTTC.

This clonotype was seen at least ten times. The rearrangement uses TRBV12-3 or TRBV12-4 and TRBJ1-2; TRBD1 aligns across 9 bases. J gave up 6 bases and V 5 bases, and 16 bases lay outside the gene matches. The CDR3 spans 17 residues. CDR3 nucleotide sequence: TGTGCCAGCAGTGCTACCCTCCGGGACAGGGAAAGCGATGGCTACACCTTC. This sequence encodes CASSATLRDRESDGYTF.

The CDR3, as DNA: TGTGCCAGCAGTTCAGAACCCGGGGGCACAGATACGCAGTATTTT. It translates to CASSSEPGGTDTQYF. The chain recombines TRBV6-2 or TRBV6-3 with TRBJ2-3, with TRBD2 as a possible D gene (5 bases). Trimming left V 4 bases short and J 1 base short, with 12 bases between. The germline V gene encodes CDR1 MNHEY and CDR2 SVGEGT. The length of the CDR3 is 15 residues.

For the CDR3, the DNA is TGTGCCAGCAGCTTCAAACCAGGAGTTAACTATGGCTACACCTTC. Residues: CASSFKPGVNYGYTF. The chain is built from TRBV11-2 and TRBJ1-2, with D uncertain. The CDR3 covers 15 residues. Germline V gives CDR1 SGHAT, CDR2 FQNNGV. Trimming removed 3 bases from V and 1 base from J, with 12 bases in between. The full variable domain, in which reference TRBV11-2 and TRBJ1-2 provide the parts outside the CDR3, is EAGVAQSPRYKIIEKRQSVAFWCNPISGHATLYWYQQILGQGPKLLIQFQNNGVVDDSQLPKDRFSAERLKGVDSTLKIQPAKLEDSAVYLCASSFKPGVNYGYTFGSGTRLTVV.

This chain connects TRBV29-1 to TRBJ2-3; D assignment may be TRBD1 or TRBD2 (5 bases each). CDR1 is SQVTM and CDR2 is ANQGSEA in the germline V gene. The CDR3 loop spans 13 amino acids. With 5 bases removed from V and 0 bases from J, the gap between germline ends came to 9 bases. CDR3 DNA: TGCAGCGTTACCGGGACCAGCACAGATACGCAGTATTTT. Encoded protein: CSVTGTSTDTQYF.

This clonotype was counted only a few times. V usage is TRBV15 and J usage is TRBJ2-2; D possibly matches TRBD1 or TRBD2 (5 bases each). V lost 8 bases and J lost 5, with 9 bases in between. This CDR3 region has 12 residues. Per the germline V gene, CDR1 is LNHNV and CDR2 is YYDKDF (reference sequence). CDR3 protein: CATPGATGELFF. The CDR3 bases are TGTGCCACCCCCGGGGCGACCGGGGAGCTGTTTTTT.

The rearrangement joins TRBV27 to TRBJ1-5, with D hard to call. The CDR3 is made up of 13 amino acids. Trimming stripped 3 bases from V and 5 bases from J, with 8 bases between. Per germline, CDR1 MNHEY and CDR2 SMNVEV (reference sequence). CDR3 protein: CASSFFADQPQHF. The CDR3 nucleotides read TGTGCCAGCAGTTTTTTTGCCGATCAGCCCCAGCATTTT.

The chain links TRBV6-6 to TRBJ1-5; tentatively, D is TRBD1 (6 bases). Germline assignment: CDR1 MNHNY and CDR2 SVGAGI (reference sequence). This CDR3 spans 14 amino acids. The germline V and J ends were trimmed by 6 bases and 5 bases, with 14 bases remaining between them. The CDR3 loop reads CASRKQGWDQPQHF. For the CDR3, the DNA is TGTGCCAGCAGAAAACAGGGTTGGGATCAGCCCCAGCATTTT.

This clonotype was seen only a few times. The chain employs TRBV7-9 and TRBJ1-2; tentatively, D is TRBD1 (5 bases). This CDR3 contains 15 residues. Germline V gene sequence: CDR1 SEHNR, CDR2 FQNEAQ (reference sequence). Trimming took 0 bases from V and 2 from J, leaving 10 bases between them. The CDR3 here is CASSLAGHGNYGYTF. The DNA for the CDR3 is TGTGCCAGCAGCTTAGCCGGACACGGGAACTATGGCTACACCTTC.

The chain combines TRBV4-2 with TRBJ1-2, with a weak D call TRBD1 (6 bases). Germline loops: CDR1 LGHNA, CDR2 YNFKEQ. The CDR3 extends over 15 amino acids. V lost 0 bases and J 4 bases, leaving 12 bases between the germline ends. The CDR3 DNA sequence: TGTGCCAGCAGCCAAGAGGGGGGACACCTCTATGGCTACACCTTC. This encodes CASSQEGGHLYGYTF.

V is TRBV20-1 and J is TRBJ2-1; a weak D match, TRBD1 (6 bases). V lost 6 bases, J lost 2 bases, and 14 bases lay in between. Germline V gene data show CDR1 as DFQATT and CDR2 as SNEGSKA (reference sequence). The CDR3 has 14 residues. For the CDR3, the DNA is TGCAGTGCCTGGACAGAGAGTACCTACAATGAGCAGTTCTTC. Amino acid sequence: CSAWTESTYNEQFF.

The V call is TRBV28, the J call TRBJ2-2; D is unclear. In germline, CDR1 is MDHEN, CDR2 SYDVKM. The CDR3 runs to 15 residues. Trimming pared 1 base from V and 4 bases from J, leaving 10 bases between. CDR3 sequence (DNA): TGTGCCAGCAGTTTATTAGGGTCGGCCACCGGGGAGCTGTTTTTT. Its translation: CASSLLGSATGELFF.

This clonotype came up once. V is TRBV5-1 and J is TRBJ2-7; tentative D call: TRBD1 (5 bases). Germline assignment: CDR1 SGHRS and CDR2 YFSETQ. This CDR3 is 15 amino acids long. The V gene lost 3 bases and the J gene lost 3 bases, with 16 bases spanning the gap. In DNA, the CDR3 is TGCGCCAGCAGCTCCATTCCTGACAGACTCTACGAGCAGTACTTC. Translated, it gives CASSSIPDRLYEQYF.

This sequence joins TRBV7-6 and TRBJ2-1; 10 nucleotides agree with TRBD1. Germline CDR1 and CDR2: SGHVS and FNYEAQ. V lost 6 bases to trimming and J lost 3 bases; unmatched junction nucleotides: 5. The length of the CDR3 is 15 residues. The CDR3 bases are TGTGCCAGCAGTAAGGGACAGGGGATCTACAATGAGCAGTTCTTC. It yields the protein CASSKGQGIYNEQFF.

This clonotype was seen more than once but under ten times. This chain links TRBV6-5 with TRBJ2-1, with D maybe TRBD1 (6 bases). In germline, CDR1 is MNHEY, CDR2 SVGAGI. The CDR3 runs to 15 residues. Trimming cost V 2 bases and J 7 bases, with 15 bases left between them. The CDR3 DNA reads TGTGCCAGCAGTTACCCGAAAAGAGGGGGTAATGAGCAGTTCTTC. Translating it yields CASSYPKRGGNEQFF.

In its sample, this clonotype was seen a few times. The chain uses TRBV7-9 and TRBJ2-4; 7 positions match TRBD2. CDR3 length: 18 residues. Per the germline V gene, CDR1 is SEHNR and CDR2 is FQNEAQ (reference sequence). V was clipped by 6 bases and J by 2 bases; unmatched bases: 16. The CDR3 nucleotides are TGTGCCAGCAGTTACAGCGGGGTGGATGGGAGGACCAAAAACATTCAGTACTTC. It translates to CASSYSGVDGRTKNIQYF.